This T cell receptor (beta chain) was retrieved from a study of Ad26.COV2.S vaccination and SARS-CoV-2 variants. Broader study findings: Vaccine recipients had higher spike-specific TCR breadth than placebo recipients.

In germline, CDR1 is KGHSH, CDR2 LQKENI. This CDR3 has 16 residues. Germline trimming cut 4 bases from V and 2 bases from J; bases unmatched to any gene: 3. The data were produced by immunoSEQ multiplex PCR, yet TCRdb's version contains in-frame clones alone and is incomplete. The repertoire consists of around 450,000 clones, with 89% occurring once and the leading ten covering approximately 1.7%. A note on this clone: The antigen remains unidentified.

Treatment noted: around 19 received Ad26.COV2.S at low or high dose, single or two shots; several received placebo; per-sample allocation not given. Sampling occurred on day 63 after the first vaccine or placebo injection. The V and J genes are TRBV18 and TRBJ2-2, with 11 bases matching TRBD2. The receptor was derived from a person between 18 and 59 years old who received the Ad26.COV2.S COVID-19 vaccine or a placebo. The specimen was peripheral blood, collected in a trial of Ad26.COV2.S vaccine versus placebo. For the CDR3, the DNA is TGTGCCAGCTCACATACTAGCGGGAGTAACACCGGGGAGCTGTTTTTT. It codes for CASSHTSGSNTGELFF. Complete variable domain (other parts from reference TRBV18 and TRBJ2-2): NAGVMQNPRHLVRRRGQEARLRCSPMKGHSHVYWYRQLPEEGLKFMVYLQKENIIDESGMPKERFSAEFPKEGPSILRIQQVVRGDSAAYFCASSHTSGSNTGELFFGEGSRLTVL.